The T cell receptor (beta chain) described here comes from a study of low-dose radiotherapy and immunotherapy resistance in tumors. Study background: Oral administration of aspirin 300 mg daily occurred for four cycles, commencing at cycle 1 day 1.

This clonotype was picked up many times. The time point is: after trial treatment. Treatment of the sample: LDRT plus nivolumab, ipilimumab, low-dose cyclophosphamide and aspirin (RACIN trial). Trimming cost V 0 bases and J 0 bases, with 6 bases left between them. This CDR3 contains 15 residues. Germline V gives CDR1 KGHSH, CDR2 LQKENI. Gene-specific TRAV and TRBV primers were used for first-strand cDNA, covering alpha and beta chains. PCR amplification of the TCRs was performed with Phusion for 20 PCR cycles, and it relied on a constant-region primer together with a V-primer adapter. TCRdb recomputed calls from the reads with MiXCR, one row per CDR3 protein. The table has 95,000 to 100,000 distinct CDR3 sequences, less than 25% seen once.

The sequence was obtained from a male donor with prostate cancer. The gene calls are TRBV18 and TRBJ2-4; no clear D. Source: PBMCs, taken after low-dose radiotherapy plus immunotherapy. CDR3 amino acids: CASSPPDRAKNIQYF. The CDR3 nucleotides read TGTGCCAGCTCACCACCGGATAGAGCCAAAAACATTCAGTACTTC. The full variable domain, in which reference TRBV18 and TRBJ2-4 provide the parts outside the CDR3, is NAGVMQNPRHLVRRRGQEARLRCSPMKGHSHVYWYRQLPEEGLKFMVYLQKENIIDESGMPKERFSAEFPKEGPSILRIQQVVRGDSAAYFCASSPPDRAKNIQYFGAGTRLSVL.